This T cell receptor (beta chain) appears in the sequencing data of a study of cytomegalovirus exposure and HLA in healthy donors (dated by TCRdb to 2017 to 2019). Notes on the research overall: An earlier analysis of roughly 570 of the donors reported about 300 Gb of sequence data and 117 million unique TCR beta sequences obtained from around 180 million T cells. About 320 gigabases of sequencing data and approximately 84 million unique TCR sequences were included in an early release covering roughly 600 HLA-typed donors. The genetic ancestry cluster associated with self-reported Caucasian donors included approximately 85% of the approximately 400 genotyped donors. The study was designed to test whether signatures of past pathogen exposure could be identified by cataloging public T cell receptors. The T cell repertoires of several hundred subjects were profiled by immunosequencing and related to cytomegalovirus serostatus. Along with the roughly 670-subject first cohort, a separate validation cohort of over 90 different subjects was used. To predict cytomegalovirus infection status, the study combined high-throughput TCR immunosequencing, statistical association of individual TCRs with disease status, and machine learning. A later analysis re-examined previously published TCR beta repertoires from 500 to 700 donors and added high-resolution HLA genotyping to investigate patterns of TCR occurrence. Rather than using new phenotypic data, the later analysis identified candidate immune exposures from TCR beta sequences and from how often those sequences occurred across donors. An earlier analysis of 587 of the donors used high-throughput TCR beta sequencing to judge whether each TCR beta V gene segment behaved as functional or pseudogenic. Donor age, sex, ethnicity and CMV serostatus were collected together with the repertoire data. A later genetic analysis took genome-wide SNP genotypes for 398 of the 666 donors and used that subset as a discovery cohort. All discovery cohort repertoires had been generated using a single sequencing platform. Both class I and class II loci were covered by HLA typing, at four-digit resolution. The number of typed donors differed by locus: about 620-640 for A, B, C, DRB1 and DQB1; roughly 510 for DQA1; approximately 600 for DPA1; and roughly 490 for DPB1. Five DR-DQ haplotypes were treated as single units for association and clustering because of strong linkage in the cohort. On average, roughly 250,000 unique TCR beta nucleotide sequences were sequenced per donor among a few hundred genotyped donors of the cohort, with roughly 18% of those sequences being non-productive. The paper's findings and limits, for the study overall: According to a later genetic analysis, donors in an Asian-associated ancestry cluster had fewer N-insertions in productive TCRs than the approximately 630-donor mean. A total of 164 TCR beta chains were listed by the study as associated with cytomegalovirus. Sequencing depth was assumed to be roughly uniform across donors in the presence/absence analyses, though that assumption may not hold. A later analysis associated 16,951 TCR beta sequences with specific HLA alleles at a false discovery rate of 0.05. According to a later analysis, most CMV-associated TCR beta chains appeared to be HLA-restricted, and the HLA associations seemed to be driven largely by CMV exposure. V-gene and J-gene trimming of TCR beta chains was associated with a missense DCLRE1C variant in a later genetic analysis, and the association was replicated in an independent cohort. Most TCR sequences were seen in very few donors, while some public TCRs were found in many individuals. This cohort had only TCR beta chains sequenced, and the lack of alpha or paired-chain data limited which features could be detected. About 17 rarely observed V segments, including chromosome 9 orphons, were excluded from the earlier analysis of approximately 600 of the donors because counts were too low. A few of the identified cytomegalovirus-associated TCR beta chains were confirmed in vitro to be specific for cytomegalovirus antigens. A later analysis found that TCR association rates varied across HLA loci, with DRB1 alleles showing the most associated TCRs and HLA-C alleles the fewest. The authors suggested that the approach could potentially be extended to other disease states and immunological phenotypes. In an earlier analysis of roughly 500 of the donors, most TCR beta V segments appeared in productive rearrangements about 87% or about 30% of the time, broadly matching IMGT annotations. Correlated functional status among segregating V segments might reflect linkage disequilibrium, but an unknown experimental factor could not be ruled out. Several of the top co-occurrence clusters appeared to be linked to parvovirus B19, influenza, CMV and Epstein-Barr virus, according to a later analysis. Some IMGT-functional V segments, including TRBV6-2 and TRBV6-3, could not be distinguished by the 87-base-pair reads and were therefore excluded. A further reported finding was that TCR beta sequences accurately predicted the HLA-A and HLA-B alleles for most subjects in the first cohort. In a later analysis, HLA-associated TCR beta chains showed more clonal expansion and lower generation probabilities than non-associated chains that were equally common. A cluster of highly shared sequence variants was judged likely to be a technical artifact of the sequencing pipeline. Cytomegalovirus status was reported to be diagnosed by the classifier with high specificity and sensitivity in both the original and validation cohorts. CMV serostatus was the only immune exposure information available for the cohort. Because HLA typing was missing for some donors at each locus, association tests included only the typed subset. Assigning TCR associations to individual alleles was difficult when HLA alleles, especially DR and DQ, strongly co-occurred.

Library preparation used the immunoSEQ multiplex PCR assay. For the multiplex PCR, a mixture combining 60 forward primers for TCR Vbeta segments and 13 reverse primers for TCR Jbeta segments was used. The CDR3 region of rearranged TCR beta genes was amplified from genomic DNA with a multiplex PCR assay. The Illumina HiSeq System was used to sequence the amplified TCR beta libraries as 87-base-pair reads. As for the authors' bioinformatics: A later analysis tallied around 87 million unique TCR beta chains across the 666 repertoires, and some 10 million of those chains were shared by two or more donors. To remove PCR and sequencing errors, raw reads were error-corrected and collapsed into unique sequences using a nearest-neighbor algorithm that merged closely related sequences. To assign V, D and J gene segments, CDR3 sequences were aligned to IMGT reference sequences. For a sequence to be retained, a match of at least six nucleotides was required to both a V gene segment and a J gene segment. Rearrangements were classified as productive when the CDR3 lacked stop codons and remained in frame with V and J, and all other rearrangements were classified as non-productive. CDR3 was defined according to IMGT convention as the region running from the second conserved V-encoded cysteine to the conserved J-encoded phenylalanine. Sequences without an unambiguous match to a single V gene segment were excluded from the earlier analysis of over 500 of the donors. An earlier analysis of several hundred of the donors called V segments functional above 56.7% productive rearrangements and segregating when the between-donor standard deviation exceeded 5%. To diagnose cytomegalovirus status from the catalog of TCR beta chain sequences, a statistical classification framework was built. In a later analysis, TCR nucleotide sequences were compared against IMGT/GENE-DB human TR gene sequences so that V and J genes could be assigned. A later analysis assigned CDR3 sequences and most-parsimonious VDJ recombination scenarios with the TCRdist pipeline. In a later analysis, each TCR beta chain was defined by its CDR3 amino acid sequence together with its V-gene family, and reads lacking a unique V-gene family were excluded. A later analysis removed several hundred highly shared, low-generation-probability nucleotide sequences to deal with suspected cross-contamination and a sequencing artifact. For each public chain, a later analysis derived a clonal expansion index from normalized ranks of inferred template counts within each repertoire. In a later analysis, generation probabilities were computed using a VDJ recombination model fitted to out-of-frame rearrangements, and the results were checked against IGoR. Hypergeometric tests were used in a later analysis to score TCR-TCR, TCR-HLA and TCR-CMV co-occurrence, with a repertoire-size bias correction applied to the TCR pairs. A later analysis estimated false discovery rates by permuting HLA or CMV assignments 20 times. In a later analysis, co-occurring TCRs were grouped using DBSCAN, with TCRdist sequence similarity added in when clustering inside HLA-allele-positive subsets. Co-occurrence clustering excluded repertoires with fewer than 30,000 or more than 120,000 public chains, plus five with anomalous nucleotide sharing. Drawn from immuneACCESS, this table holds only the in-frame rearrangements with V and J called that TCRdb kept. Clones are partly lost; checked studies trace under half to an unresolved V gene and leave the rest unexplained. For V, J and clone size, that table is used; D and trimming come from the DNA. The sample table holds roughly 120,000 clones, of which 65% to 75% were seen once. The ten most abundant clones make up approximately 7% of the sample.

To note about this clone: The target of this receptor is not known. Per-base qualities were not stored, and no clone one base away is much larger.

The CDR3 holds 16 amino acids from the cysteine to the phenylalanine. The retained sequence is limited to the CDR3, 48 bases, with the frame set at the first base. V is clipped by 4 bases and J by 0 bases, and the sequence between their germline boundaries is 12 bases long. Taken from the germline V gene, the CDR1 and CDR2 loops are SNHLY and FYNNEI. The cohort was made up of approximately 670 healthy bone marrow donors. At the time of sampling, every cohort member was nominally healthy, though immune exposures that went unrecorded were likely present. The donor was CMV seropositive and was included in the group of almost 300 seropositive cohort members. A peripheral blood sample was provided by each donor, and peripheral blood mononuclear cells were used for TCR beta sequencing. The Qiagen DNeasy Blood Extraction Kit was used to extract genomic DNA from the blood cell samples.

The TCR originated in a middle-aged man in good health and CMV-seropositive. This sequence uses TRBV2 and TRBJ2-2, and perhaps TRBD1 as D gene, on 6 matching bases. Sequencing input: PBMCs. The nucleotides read TGTGCCAGCAGTGCCACAGGGCGGCCGAACACCGGGGAGCTGTTTTTT. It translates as CASSATGRPNTGELFF.